This TCR beta chain derives from a study of cytomegalovirus exposure and HLA in healthy donors. Study conclusions and caveats: Most TCR sequences were rare, but some public TCRs occurred in many donors. Earlier findings revealed that most TCR beta V segments proved productive either about 90% or about 30% of the time. Later analysis associated a missense DCLRE1C variant with TCR beta V- and J-gene trimming. There were several of the most significant clusters that appeared linked to common viral pathogens in a later analysis.

The PCR ran on 60 Vbeta and 13 Jbeta primers. Data came from immunoSEQ multiplex PCR; TCRdb stores just in-frame clones and leaves some out. The sample carries 120,000 or so clones, 80% to 90% recorded once. The CDR3 totals 15 residues. Germline V lookup: CDR1 SGHNT, CDR2 YYREEE (reference sequence). Between the trimmed V and J ends, which lost 3 bases and 9 bases, there was a span of 21 bases. This clone has only one observation. Its specificity is not known. The sequencing sample was made of PBMCs. The clonotype originates from a male donor in good health and CMV-seropositive. The chain carries TRBV5-4 and TRBJ1-2; no definite D call. CDR3 protein: CASSSFSGESGRYTF. Written as DNA, the CDR3 is TGTGCCAGCAGCTCATTCAGCGGGGAATCGGGTCGCTACACCTTC.